By frequency in the sample, the clone carrying this T cell receptor (beta chain) is medium-sized (0.01 to 0.1%). What it binds is not known. This entry is derived from a study of circulating CD8 cells and anti-PD-1 response in melanoma. The CDR3 is 15 amino acids. Trimming removed 3 bases at V and 2 bases at J, with 12 bases between. CDR1 LNHDA and CDR2 SQIVND come from the germline V gene (reference sequence). Whole-study findings and limits: A small cohort with few responders supplied the baseline and M1 comparisons. PD-1 and DPOS subsets showed similar, higher clonality than DNEG. No tumor material was available, so peptide assays assessed reactivity. Under 8% of TRB clonotypes were shared between subsets at M1.

TCR libraries were prepared from 15 ng of total RNA with the QIAseq Immune Repertoire TCR panel. TCRdb re-derived calls from the reads in MiXCR, one entry per CDR3 protein. The data hold 200 to 300 distinct CDR3 sequences, with about a tenth observed a single time. Live CD3+CD8+TCRalphabeta+ cells were sorted into four subsets by PD-1 and/or TIGIT. Specimen: CD8+ T cells from PBMCs, collected at baseline or after one month of anti-PD-1 therapy (not recorded which). The chain has TRBV19 and TRBJ2-3, with D uncertain. This sequence originates from a human donor with melanoma. CDR3 sequence reads: CASSMEAENTDTQYF. The DNA for the CDR3 is TGTGCCAGTAGTATGGAAGCTGAAAACACAGATACGCAGTATTTT.